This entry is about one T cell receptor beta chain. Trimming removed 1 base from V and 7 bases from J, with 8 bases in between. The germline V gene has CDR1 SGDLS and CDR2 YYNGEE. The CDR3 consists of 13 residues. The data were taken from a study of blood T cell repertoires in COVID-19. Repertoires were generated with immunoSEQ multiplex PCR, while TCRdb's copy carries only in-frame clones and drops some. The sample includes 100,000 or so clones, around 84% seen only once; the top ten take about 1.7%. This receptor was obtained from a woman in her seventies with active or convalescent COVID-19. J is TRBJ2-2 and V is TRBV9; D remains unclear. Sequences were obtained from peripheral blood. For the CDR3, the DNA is TGTGCCAGCAGCGTACTTCCAGTCGGGGAGCTGTTTTTT. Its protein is CASSVLPVGELFF.